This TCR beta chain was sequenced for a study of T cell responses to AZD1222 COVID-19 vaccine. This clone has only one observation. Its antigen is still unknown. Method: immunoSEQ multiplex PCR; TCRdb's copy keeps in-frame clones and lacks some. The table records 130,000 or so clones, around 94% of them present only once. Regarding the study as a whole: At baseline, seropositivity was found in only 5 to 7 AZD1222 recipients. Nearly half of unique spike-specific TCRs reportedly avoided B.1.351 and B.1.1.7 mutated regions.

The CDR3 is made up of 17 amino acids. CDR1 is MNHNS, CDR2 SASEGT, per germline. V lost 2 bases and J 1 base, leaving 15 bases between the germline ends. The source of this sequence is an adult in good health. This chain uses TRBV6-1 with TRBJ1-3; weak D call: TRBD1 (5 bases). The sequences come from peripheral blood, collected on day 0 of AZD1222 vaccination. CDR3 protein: CASSEFGRDQSGNTIYF. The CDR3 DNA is TGTGCCAGCAGTGAATTCGGCCGGGACCAATCTGGAAACACCATATATTTT.